This TCR beta chain originates from a study of shared clonotypes between healthy human individuals. Only in-frame clones appear in the TCRdb table, and some are missing; sequencing was by immunoSEQ multiplex PCR. The table lists some 2,000,000 clones, 85% to 95% of them singletons. This CDR3 has 18 amino acids. V trimming: 2 bases; J trimming: 5 bases; junction bases outside the gene matches: 9. The germline gives CDR1 SGDLS, CDR2 YYNGEE. The chain couples TRBV9 to TRBJ2-5; 16 positions match TRBD2. This TCR was sampled from a man between 18 and 29 years old in good health. Sequenced: naive CD4+ T cells sorted from blood. Indicated subset: CD45RA+ positively selected. The CDR3 sequence: CASSVGTSGGASRETQYF. CDR3 bases: TGTGCCAGCAGCGTTGGGACTAGCGGGGGGGCCTCGCGGGAGACCCAGTACTTC.